Sequencing of this T cell receptor (beta chain) was carried out in a study of OX40 agonist ivuxolimab in advanced cancers. Clones were read by immunoSEQ multiplex PCR, and TCRdb kept only the in-frame ones, dropping some. The sample includes about 77,000 clones, around 83% seen only once; the top ten take around 0.76%. Trimming at V came to 5 bases and at J to 7 bases, leaving 8 bases not matched to a gene. The CDR3 has 14 amino acids. Germline V gene lookup returns CDR1 SNHLY and CDR2 FYNNEI. This rearrangement joins TRBV2 to TRBJ2-7; the match to TRBD1 covers 10 bases. The starting material was CD4+ or CD8+ T cells sorted from blood, obtained in a trial of the OX40 agonist ivuxolimab. The sequence was obtained from an adult with an advanced solid tumor such as melanoma, head and neck, liver or kidney cancer. DNA of the CDR3: TGTGCCAGCAGTCCAGGGACAGGGGCAGGGGAGCAGTACTTC. Encoded protein: CASSPGTGAGEQYF.